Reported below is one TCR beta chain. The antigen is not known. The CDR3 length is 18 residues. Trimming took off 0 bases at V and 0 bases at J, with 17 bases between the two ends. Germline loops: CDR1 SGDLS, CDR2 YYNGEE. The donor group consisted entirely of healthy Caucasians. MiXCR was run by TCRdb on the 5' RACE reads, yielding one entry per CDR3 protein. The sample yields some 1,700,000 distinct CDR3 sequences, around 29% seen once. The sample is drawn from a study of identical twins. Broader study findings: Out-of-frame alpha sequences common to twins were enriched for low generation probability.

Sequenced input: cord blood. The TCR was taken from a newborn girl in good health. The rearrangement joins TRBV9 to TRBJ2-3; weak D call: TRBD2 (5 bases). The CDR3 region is CASSVGEGQTASTDTQYF. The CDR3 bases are TGTGCCAGCAGCGTAGGAGAGGGCCAGACCGCTAGCACAGATACGCAGTATTTT. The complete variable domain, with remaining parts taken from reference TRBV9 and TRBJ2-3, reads DSGVTQTPKHLITATGQRVTLRCSPRSGDLSVYWYQQSLDQGLQFLIQYYNGEERAKGNILERFSAQQFPDLHSELNLSSLELGDSALYFCASSVGEGQTASTDTQYFGPGTRLTVL.